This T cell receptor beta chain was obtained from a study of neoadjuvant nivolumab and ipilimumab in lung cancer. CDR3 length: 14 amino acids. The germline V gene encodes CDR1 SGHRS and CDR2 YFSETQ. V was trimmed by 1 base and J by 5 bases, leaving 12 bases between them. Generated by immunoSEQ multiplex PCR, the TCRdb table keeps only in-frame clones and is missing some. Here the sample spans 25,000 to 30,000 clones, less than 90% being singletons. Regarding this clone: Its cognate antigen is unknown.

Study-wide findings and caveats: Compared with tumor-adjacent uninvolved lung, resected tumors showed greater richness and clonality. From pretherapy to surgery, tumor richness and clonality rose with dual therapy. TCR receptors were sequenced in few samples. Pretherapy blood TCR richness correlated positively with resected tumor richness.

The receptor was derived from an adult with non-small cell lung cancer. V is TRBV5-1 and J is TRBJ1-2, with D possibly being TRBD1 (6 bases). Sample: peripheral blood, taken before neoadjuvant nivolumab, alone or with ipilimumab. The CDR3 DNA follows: TGCGCCAGCAGCTTGTTTACAGGGATATATGGCTACACCTTC. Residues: CASSLFTGIYGYTF.